This TCR beta chain was identified during a study of T cells in Graves' hyperthyroidism and ophthalmopathy. The CDR3 is 14 residues long. Per the germline V gene, CDR1 is SGHRS and CDR2 is YFSETQ. V shed 4 bases and J shed 5 bases, with 16 bases lying between them. TCR beta CDR3 regions were amplified from RNA. The TCR CDR3 first-round RT-PCR relied on the HTBI primer set. TCRdb re-called the multiplex PCR reads with MiXCR, one entry per CDR3 protein. The sample has some 350,000 distinct CDR3 sequences, 15% to 19% seen once; the top ten hold roughly 26%. Preceding any ophthalmopathy symptoms, the blood sample dates from first hyperthyroidism diagnosis.

This receptor was taken from a woman in her late teens or twenties with Graves' hyperthyroidism that later progressed to Graves' ophthalmopathy. The sequencing sample was made of blood. The gene calls are TRBV5-1 and TRBJ2-7, with D maybe TRBD2 (5 bases). The CDR3 sequence is CASSPLPGSHEQYF. CDR3 nucleotide sequence: TGCGCCAGCAGCCCCCTTCCTGGGAGCCACGAGCAGTACTTC.